The 18 T cell receptor beta chains presented below share a single source sample, sequenced in a study of T cell changes during pregnancy in multiple sclerosis. The data were produced by immunoSEQ multiplex PCR, yet TCRdb's version contains in-frame clones alone and is incomplete. The data hold about 68,000 clones, with 80% to 95% observed a single time. This material consisted of peripheral blood, taken after pregnancy. These receptors all come from a female donor in good health, enrolled as a control in a pregnancy study.

The V call is TRBV6-5, the J call TRBJ2-2; the D is unclear. Germline values: CDR1 MNHEY, CDR2 SVGAGI. The CDR3 contains 13 residues. Trimming took 6 bases from V and 3 from J, leaving 8 bases between them. CDR3 in amino acids: CASRLEDTGELFF. The CDR3 nucleotides read TGTGCCAGCAGATTAGAAGACACCGGGGAGCTGTTTTTT.

This clone showed up just once. The J gene is TRBJ2-5, the V gene TRBV15, with D maybe TRBD1 (6 bases). Germline values: CDR1 LNHNV, CDR2 YYDKDF (reference sequence). There are 15 residues in the CDR3. Trimming removed 4 bases from V and 2 bases from J, with 14 bases in between. The chain's CDR3 is CATSTRDMDQETQYF. CDR3 sequence (DNA): TGTGCCACCAGCACCCGGGACATGGATCAAGAGACCCAGTACTTC. Full variable domain (remainder filled in from reference TRBV15 and TRBJ2-5): DAMVIQNPRYQVTQFGKPVTLSCSQTLNHNVMYWYQQKSSQAPKLLFHYYDKDFNNEADTPDNFQSRRPNTSFCFLDIRSPGLGDTAMYLCATSTRDMDQETQYFGPGTRLLVL.

A single count supports this clone. CDR3 in DNA: TGTGCCAGCAGTTACTCGCGGGGACAGGGTTCTTCACCCCTCCACTTT. It yields the protein CASSYSRGQGSSPLHF. The chain has TRBV6-5 and TRBJ1-6, with TRBD1 matching over 9 bases. Per the germline V gene, CDR1 is MNHEY and CDR2 is SVGAGI. Losses at the gene ends were 0 bases for V and 9 bases for J; bases not matched to a gene: 6. This CDR3 region has 16 residues.

The gene calls are TRBV5-1 and TRBJ2-1; TRBD2 matches at 9 bases. The germline V gene has CDR1 SGHRS and CDR2 YFSETQ. CDR3 length equals 14 residues. V was clipped by 10 bases and J by 6 bases; unmatched bases: 11. DNA of the CDR3: TGCGCCGCACGTGTAGCGGGAGCTTCCAATGAGCAGTTCTTC. It translates to CAARVAGASNEQFF.

The V gene is TRBV28, the J gene TRBJ2-3, with D perhaps TRBD1 (5 bases). The CDR3 spans 14 residues. The germline V and J ends were trimmed by 5 bases and 0 bases, with 9 bases remaining between them. Per germline, CDR1 MDHEN and CDR2 SYDVKM. The CDR3, as DNA: TGTGCCAGCAGTCCCGACAGTAGCACAGATACGCAGTATTTT. Its protein product is CASSPDSSTDTQYF.

This chain links TRBV28 with TRBJ1-3; perhaps TRBD1 as D (6 bases). The germline V gene has CDR1 MDHEN and CDR2 SYDVKM. This CDR3 contains 15 residues. V lost 4 bases to trimming and J lost 0 bases, with 10 bases between them. Here the CDR3 reads CASSSTGYSGNTIYF. CDR3 nucleotide sequence: TGTGCCAGCAGTTCAACAGGGTACTCTGGAAACACCATATATTTT.

The V call is TRBV15, the J call TRBJ2-5; TRBD1 might be the D (5 bases). The germline gives CDR1 LNHNV, CDR2 YYDKDF (reference sequence). CDR3 length: 14 amino acids. V gave up 4 bases and J gave up 5 bases, with 14 bases separating them. The CDR3 spells CATSKGNEVETQYF. As DNA, the CDR3 is TGTGCCACCAGCAAGGGGAATGAGGTTGAGACCCAGTACTTC.

The genes are TRBV5-6 and TRBJ2-5; a possible D gene is TRBD1 (6 bases). The CDR3 runs 17 residues. V was pared by 0 bases and J by 5 bases, with 20 bases between. Germline CDR1 and CDR2: SGHDT and YYEEEE. DNA of the CDR3: TGTGCCAGCAGCTTGGCCGGTAGAGGCATCACAGGGGAGACCCAGTACTTC. It is translated as CASSLAGRGITGETQYF.

V is TRBV5-1 and J is TRBJ1-1, with D uncertain. V was pared by 4 bases and J by 2 bases, with 12 bases between. Germline V gene lookup returns CDR1 SGHRS and CDR2 YFSETQ. There are 14 residues in the CDR3. The CDR3 region is CASSLRGDNTEAFF. As DNA, the CDR3 is TGCGCCAGCAGCCTGAGAGGAGACAACACTGAAGCTTTCTTT.

The CDR3 loop reads CASSMGTGGAKNIQYF. The CDR3 bases are TGTGCCAGTAGTATGGGGACAGGTGGTGCCAAAAACATTCAGTACTTC. The chain couples TRBV19 to TRBJ2-4; 8 bases map to TRBD1. The CDR3 length is 16 residues. The V segment lost 3 bases and the J segment 1 base; nucleotides outside the gene matches: 5. Germline V CDR1 and CDR2: LNHDA, SQIVND (reference sequence).

The V and J genes are TRBV2 and TRBJ2-7; D is perhaps TRBD2 (5 bases). The CDR3 totals 13 residues. The germline V gene has CDR1 SNHLY and CDR2 FYNNEI. V dropped 6 bases and J dropped 0 bases, with 9 bases sitting between them. The CDR3 sequence is CASRGLSSYEQYF. The CDR3 DNA reads as TGTGCCAGCAGAGGACTGAGCTCCTACGAGCAGTACTTC.

The V gene is TRBV20-1, the J gene TRBJ2-7; 7 nucleotides match TRBD1. This CDR3 is 11 amino acids long. Germline trimming cut 6 bases from V and 6 bases from J; bases unmatched to any gene: 5. CDR1 is DFQATT and CDR2 is SNEGSKA in the germline V gene (reference sequence). Here the CDR3 reads CSAGQPGEQYF. The CDR3 coding sequence is TGCAGTGCGGGACAGCCTGGCGAGCAGTACTTC.

The chain recombines TRBV7-3 with TRBJ2-1, with 7 bases aligning to TRBD1. The V gene end was trimmed by 4 bases and the J gene end by 5 bases; junction bases not matched to a gene: 5. This CDR3 contains 14 residues. Germline lookup yields CDR1 SGHTA and CDR2 FQGTGA. The CDR3 loop reads CASSSDRDNNEQFF. The CDR3 DNA follows: TGTGCCAGCAGCTCAGACAGGGATAACAATGAGCAGTTCTTC.

The chain uses TRBV4-1 and TRBJ2-1; the D is unclear. This CDR3 has 12 amino acids. With 3 bases removed from V and 5 bases from J, the gap between germline ends came to 5 bases. Germline assignment: CDR1 MGHRA and CDR2 YSYEKL. CDR3 nucleotides: TGCGCCAGCAGCCAGGCCAACAATGAGCAGTTCTTC. Translating it yields CASSQANNEQFF.

The chain joins TRBV28 to TRBJ1-1; 9 bases align to TRBD1. Germline V gene sequence: CDR1 MDHEN, CDR2 SYDVKM. With 5 bases clipped from V and 1 base from J, the junction kept 8 bases outside the gene matches. There are 16 residues in the CDR3. CDR3 amino acids: CASSVTPGQGNTEAFF. Written as DNA, the CDR3 is TGTGCCAGCAGTGTTACCCCGGGACAGGGGAACACTGAAGCTTTCTTT.

In the case of this clone: It is likely a read error, because the conserved phenylalanine at the end of the CDR3 is missing. No DNA is shown, since the ends of the CDR3 on it are uncertain; the CDR3 is the one TCRdb lists. The chain recombines TRBV6-1 with TRBJ2-7; the listed D gene, TRBD1, was not tested against the DNA. Germline loops: CDR1 MNHNS, CDR2 SASEGT. Both ends counted, the CDR3 spans 12 residues. The CDR3: CASSGRQGARDP.

This sequence joins TRBV4-1 and TRBJ2-5; the match to TRBD2 covers 8 bases. V was pared by 0 bases and J by 3 bases, with 3 bases of the junction left unmatched. Germline V gives CDR1 MGHRA, CDR2 YSYEKL. The CDR3 is made up of 15 amino acids. CDR3: CASSQDPGGEETQYF. CDR3 sequence (DNA): TGCGCCAGCAGCCAAGATCCCGGGGGGGAAGAGACCCAGTACTTC.

The CDR3 DNA reads as TGTGCCAGCAGCGCGTCGAATGAGACAGGGGATAGCACAGATACGCAGTATTTT. Amino acids: CASSASNETGDSTDTQYF. The chain recombines TRBV5-6 with TRBJ2-3, with TRBD1 matching over 8 bases. The V segment lost 4 bases and the J segment 0 bases; nucleotides outside the gene matches: 13. Per germline, CDR1 SGHDT and CDR2 YYEEEE. The CDR3 runs to 18 residues.